Shown below are 14 T cell receptor beta chains from a single sample sequenced in a study of CD8 T cells in Susac syndrome. Reverse transcription used about 0.45 to 1 ug RNA and random hexamers. Each CDR3 protein is one row after TCRdb ran MiXCR on the immunoSEQ multiplex PCR reads. The data show 95,000 to 150,000 distinct CDR3 sequences, with roughly 95% seen just once and less than 0.15% held by the top ten. Sequenced material: CD4+ T cells from PBMCs. Receptors were obtained from a human donor with Susac syndrome.

This chain links TRBV15 with TRBJ2-7; unclear D gene. This CDR3 comprises 14 residues. Trimming stripped 3 bases from V and 10 bases from J, with 19 bases between. CDR1 and CDR2 (germline): LNHNV, YYDKDF (reference sequence). CDR3 bases: TGTGCCACCAGCAGCATAAGGGTGGGTATGGTACAGTACTTC. It is translated as CATSSIRVGMVQYF.

The rearrangement uses TRBV6-5 and TRBJ2-1; TRBD2 agrees at 9 bases. Germline trimming cut 1 base from V and 6 bases from J; bases unmatched to any gene: 7. This CDR3 region has 16 residues. In germline, CDR1 is MNHEY, CDR2 SVGAGI. The CDR3 DNA is TGTGCCAGCAGTTACTTTAGCGGGAGTGCCGGCAATGAGCAGTTCTTC. Amino acid sequence: CASSYFSGSAGNEQFF.

This clonotype was seen only once. J is TRBJ2-1 and V is TRBV12-3 or TRBV12-4; D is perhaps TRBD1 (6 bases). This CDR3 is 13 amino acids long. V dropped 6 bases and J dropped 15 bases, with 21 bases sitting between them. This CDR3 is CASSPEGVLKAFF. The CDR3 coding sequence is TGTGCCAGCAGCCCAGAGGGGGTTCTAAAGGCGTTCTTC.

The chain joins TRBV3-1 to TRBJ1-5, with D maybe TRBD1 (5 bases). V dropped 6 bases and J dropped 11 bases, with 26 bases sitting between them. CDR3 length: 16 residues. Germline lookup yields CDR1 LGHDT and CDR2 YNNKEL (reference sequence). The CDR3 is CASSIGTDRGVGAQHF. CDR3 nucleotides: TGTGCCAGCAGTATTGGGACGGATAGAGGGGTCGGGGCCCAGCATTTT. Full variable domain (outside the CDR3, taken from reference TRBV3-1 and TRBJ1-5): DTAVSQTPKYLVTQMGNDKSIKCEQNLGHDTMYWYKQDSKKFLKIMFSYNNKELIINETVPNRFSPKSPDKAHLNLHINSLELGDSAVYFCASSIGTDRGVGAQHFGDGTRLSIL.

The chain couples TRBV20-1 to TRBJ1-5; D uncertain. The V end lost 0 bases, the J end lost 0 bases, and 15 bases lay between the germline ends. Germline V lookup: CDR1 DFQATT, CDR2 SNEGSKA (reference sequence). The CDR3 covers 17 residues. CDR3 residues: CSARDGTRTNSNQPQHF. The DNA for the CDR3 is TGCAGTGCTAGAGATGGAACACGAACAAATAGCAATCAGCCCCAGCATTTT.

The chain employs TRBV5-1 and TRBJ2-5; 7 positions agree with TRBD2. V trimming: 1 base; J trimming: 2 bases; junction bases outside the gene matches: 5. The germline gives CDR1 SGHRS, CDR2 YFSETQ. The CDR3 totals 15 residues. The CDR3 DNA reads as TGCGCCAGCAGCTTGACGGGAGGAGGTCAAGAGACCCAGTACTTC. This gives the protein CASSLTGGGQETQYF.

The DNA of the CDR3 is TGTGCCAGCGTTGGGACCGCGGCCGGTGGCTACACCTTC. It specifies CASVGTAAGGYTF. The chain employs TRBV6-6 and TRBJ1-2; possibly TRBD1 for D (5 bases). V lost 8 bases and J 7 bases, leaving 17 bases between the germline ends. The CDR3 sequence is 13 residues long. Germline CDR1 reads MNHNY; CDR2 reads SVGAGI (reference sequence).

The V call is TRBV18, the J call TRBJ2-5; D ambiguous. Germline loops: CDR1 KGHSH, CDR2 LQKENI. Trimming removed 4 bases from V and 2 bases from J, with 8 bases in between. This CDR3 region has 13 residues. This CDR3 is CASSQSAQETQYF. Written as DNA, the CDR3 is TGTGCCAGCTCACAGTCAGCTCAAGAGACCCAGTACTTC.

This clonotype has a single count. This chain connects TRBV29-1 to TRBJ1-1, with D perhaps TRBD1 (6 bases). The ends were cut back, 8 bases at V and 7 bases at J, with 14 bases in the middle. CDR3 size: 11 residues. CDR1 SQVTM and CDR2 ANQGSEA come from the germline V gene. The CDR3 loop reads CSSSGANEAFF. CDR3 coding DNA: TGCAGCTCCTCGGGGGCGAATGAAGCTTTCTTT.

The V gene is TRBV3-1, the J gene TRBJ2-5, with 9 positions matching TRBD2. V shed 4 bases, J shed 0 bases, and the junction held 3 bases outside the gene matches. The CDR3 length is 15 residues. Germline V gene sequence: CDR1 LGHDT, CDR2 YNNKEL (reference sequence). CDR3 protein: CASSLAGGYQETQYF. For the CDR3, the DNA is TGTGCCAGCAGCCTGGCGGGAGGGTACCAAGAGACCCAGTACTTC.

This sequence joins TRBV4-2 and TRBJ2-2; TRBD1 matches 8 bases. The CDR3 is 16 residues long. V dropped 4 bases and J dropped 5; count of bases not matched to a gene: 9. Germline V CDR1 and CDR2: LGHNA, YNFKEQ. The CDR3 spells CASSPRQGKATGELFF. In DNA form, the CDR3 reads TGTGCCAGCAGCCCCAGACAGGGGAAGGCGACCGGGGAGCTGTTTTTT.

The gene calls are TRBV25-1 and TRBJ1-2, with no clear D. Trimming left V 3 bases short and J 7 bases short, with 12 bases between. CDR3 size: 13 residues. CDR1 is MGHDK and CDR2 is SYGVNS in the germline V gene. As DNA, the CDR3 is TGTGCCAGCAGTGACCAACAGTGGCGTGGCTACACCTTC. As protein: CASSDQQWRGYTF.

The rearrangement links TRBV3-1 to TRBJ1-2; possibly TRBD1 for D (6 bases). CDR3 length: 17 residues. Germline CDR1 reads LGHDT; CDR2 reads YNNKEL (reference sequence). V was cut by 0 bases and J by 1 base, with 15 bases left in between. The CDR3 spells CASSQDNRGADNYGYTF. The CDR3 nucleotides are TGTGCCAGCAGCCAAGATAACCGGGGGGCGGATAACTATGGCTACACCTTC. Combining the CDR3 with reference TRBV3-1 and TRBJ1-2 gives the whole variable domain DTAVSQTPKYLVTQMGNDKSIKCEQNLGHDTMYWYKQDSKKFLKIMFSYNNKELIINETVPNRFSPKSPDKAHLNLHINSLELGDSAVYFCASSQDNRGADNYGYTFGSGTRLTVV.

This sequence joins TRBV15 and TRBJ2-5; TRBD2 might be the D (5 bases). The germline V gene has CDR1 LNHNV and CDR2 YYDKDF (reference sequence). CDR3 length equals 12 residues. V was shortened by 8 bases and J by 5 bases, with 12 bases between the two germline ends. This CDR3 is CATERPGETQYF. The CDR3 bases are TGTGCCACCGAAAGACCGGGGGAGACCCAGTACTTC.